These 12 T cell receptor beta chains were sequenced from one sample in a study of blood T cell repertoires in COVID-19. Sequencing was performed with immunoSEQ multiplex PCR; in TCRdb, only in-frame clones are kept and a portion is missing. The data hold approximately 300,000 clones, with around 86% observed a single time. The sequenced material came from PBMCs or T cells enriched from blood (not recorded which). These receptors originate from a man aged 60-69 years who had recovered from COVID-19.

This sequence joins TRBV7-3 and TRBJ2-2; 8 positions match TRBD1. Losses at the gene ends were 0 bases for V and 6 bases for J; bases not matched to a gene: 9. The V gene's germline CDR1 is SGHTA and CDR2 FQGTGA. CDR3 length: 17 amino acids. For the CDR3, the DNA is TGTGCCAGCAGCTTAACGAGGCAGGGGGCGCAGGCCGGGGAGCTGTTTTTT. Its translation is CASSLTRQGAQAGELFF. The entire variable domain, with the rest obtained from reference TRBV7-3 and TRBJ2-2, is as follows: GAGVSQTPSNKVTEKGKYVELRCDPISGHTALYWYRQSLGQGPEFLIYFQGTGAADDSGLPNDRFFAVRPEGSVSTLKIQRTERGDSAVYLCASSLTRQGAQAGELFFGEGSRLTVL.

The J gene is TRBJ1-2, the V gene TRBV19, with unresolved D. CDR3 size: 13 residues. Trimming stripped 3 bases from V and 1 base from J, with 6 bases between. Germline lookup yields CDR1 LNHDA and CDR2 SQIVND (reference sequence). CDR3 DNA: TGTGCCAGTAGTATCGGGAGTAACTATGGCTACACCTTC. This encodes CASSIGSNYGYTF.

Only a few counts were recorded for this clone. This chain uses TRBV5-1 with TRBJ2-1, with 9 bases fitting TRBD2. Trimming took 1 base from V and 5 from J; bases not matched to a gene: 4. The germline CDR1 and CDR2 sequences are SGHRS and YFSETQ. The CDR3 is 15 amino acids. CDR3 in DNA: TGCGCCAGCAGCTTGCCTAGCGGGATTGACAATGAGCAGTTCTTC. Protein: CASSLPSGIDNEQFF.

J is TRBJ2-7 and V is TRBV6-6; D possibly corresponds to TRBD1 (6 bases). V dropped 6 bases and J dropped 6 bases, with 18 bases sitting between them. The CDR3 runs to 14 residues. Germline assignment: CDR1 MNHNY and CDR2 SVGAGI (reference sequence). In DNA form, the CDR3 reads TGTGCCAGCAGGACCGAACAGGGCTTGGTCGAGCAGTACTTC. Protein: CASRTEQGLVEQYF.

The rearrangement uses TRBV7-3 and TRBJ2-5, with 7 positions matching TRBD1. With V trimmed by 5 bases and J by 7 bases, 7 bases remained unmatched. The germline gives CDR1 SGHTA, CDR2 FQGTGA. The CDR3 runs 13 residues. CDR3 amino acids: CASSNDRDWTQYF. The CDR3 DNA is TGTGCCAGCAGCAATGACAGGGATTGGACCCAGTACTTC.

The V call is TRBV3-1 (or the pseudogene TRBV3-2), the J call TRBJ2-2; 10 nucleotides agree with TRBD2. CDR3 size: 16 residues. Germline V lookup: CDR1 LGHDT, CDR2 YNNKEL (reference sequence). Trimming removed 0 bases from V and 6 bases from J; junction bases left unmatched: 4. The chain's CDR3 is CASSQDSSGRAGELFF. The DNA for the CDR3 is TGTGCCAGCAGCCAAGATTCGAGCGGGAGGGCCGGGGAGCTGTTTTTT.

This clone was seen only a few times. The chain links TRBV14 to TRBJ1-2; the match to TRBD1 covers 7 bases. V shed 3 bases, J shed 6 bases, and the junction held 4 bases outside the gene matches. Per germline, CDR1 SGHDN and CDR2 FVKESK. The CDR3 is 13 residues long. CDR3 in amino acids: CASSQGQLHGYTF. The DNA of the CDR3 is TGTGCCAGCAGCCAGGGACAGCTACATGGCTACACCTTC.

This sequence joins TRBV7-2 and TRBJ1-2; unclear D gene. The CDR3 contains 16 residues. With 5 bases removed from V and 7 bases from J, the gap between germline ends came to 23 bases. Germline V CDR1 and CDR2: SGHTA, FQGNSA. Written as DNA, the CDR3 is TGTGCCAGCAGCACCCGCCGGGGAGGGCTTTACTCTGGCTACACCTTC. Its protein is CASSTRRGGLYSGYTF.

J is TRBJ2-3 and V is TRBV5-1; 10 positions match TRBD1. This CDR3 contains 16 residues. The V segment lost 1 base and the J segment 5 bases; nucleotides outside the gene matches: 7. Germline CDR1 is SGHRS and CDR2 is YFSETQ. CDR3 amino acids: CASSLTGTGVGDTQYF. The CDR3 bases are TGCGCCAGCAGCTTGACCGGGACAGGGGTGGGAGATACGCAGTATTTT.

The CDR3 region has the DNA TGTGCCATCACCGGAGACAGGGTCACTGAAGCTTTCTTT. This codes for CAITGDRVTEAFF. The J gene is TRBJ1-1, the V gene TRBV10-3; 7 nucleotides line up with TRBD1. The CDR3 is 13 amino acids. The J segment lost 4 bases and the V segment lost 7 bases, leaving 6 bases of the junction unmatched. Per germline, CDR1 ENHRY and CDR2 SYGVKD.

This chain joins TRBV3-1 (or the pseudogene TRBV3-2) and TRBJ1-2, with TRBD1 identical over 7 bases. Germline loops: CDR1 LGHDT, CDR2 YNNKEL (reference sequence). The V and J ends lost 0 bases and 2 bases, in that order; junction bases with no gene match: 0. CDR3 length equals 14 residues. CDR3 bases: TGTGCCAGCAGCCAAGACAGGGGGAACTATGGCTACACCTTC. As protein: CASSQDRGNYGYTF.

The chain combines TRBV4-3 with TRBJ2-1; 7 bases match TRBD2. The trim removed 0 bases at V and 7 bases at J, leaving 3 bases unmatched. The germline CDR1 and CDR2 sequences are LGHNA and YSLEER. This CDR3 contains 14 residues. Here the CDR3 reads CASSQDLGGNEQFF. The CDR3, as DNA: TGCGCCAGCAGCCAAGATCTCGGGGGGAATGAGCAGTTCTTC.